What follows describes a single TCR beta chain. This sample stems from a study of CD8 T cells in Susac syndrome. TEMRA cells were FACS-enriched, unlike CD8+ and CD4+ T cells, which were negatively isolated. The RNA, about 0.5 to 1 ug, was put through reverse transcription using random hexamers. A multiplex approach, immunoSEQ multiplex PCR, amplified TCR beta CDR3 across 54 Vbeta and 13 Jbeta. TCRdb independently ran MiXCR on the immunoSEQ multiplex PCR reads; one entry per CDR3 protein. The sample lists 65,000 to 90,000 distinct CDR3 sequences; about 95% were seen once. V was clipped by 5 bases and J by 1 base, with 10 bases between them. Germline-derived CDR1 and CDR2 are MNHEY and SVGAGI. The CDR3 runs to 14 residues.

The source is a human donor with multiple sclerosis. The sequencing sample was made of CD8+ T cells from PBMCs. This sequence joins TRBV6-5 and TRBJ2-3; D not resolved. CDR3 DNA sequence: TGTGCCAGCAGTGCGGAGACTGGCACAGATACGCAGTATTTT. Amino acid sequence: CASSAETGTDTQYF.